This T cell receptor (beta chain) was observed in a study of shared clonotypes between healthy human individuals. As for the study in general: Per donor, CD8 memory used one plate, CD8 naive used two, CD4 memory used three and CD4 naive used three. Study observations and caveats: Depth of sequencing was expected to influence donor clonotype sharing. Only blood samples were collected, and tissue repertoires likely differ.

Nashville, Tennessee was home to all donors, each a Caucasian adult. Turning to this clone: What it recognizes is unknown.

Using immunoSEQ multiplex PCR, the repertoire was profiled, and TCRdb retains in-frame clones only, with some absent. Found here are around 1.4 million clones, 97% to 99% of them singletons; the top ten hold roughly 0.35%. From germline, CDR1 is SGHNT and CDR2 YYREEE (reference sequence). The CDR3 length is 14 residues. V lost 4 bases, J lost 1 base, and 11 bases lay in between. Source material: naive CD4+ T cells sorted from blood. As to subset: CD45RA+ positively selected. The clonotype was recovered from a man in his thirties or forties in good health. The chain carries TRBV5-4 and TRBJ1-1; D is perhaps TRBD1 (5 bases). CDR3 loop: CASSLIGGNTEAFF. The CDR3 region has the DNA TGTGCCAGCAGCCTGATCGGGGGGAACACTGAAGCTTTCTTT.